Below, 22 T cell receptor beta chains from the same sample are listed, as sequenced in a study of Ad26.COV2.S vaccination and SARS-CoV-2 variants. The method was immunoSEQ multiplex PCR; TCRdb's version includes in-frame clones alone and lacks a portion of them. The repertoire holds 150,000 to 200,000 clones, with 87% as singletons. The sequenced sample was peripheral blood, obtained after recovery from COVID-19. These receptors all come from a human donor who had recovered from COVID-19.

Here the CDR3 reads CASSEGPSGEQYF. The CDR3 nucleotides read TGTGCCAGCAGCGAGGGGCCATCCGGCGAGCAGTACTTC. V gene TRBV9 combines with J gene TRBJ2-7, with D perhaps TRBD1 (5 bases). The germline V and J ends were trimmed by 3 bases and 6 bases, with 13 bases remaining between them. The CDR3 has 13 amino acids. Germline V lookup: CDR1 SGDLS, CDR2 YYNGEE. Full variable domain (remainder filled in from reference TRBV9 and TRBJ2-7): DSGVTQTPKHLITATGQRVTLRCSPRSGDLSVYWYQQSLDQGLQFLIQYYNGEERAKGNILERFSAQQFPDLHSELNLSSLELGDSALYFCASSEGPSGEQYFGPGTRLTVT.

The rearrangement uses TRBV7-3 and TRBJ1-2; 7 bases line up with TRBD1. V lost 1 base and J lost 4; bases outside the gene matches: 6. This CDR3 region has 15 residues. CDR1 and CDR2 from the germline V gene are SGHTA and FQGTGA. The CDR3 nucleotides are TGTGCCAGCAGCTTAAGAGGGGGCGCAAGCTATGGCTACACCTTC. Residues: CASSLRGGASYGYTF.

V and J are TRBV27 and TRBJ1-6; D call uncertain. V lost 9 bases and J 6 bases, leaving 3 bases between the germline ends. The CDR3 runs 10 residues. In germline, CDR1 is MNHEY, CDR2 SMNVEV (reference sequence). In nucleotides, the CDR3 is TGTGCCAGTGGTAATTCACCCCTCCACTTT. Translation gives CASGNSPLHF.

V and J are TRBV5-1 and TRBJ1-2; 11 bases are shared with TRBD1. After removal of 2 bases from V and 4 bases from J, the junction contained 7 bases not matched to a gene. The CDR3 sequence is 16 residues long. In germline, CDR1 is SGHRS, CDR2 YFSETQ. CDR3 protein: CASSFGQGALGYGYTF. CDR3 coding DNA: TGCGCCAGCAGCTTCGGACAGGGGGCGTTGGGCTATGGCTACACCTTC.

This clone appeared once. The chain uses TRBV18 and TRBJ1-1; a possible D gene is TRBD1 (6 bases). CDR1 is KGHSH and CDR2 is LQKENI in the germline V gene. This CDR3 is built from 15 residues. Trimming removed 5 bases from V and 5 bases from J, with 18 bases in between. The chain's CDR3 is CASSAKTGLRTEAFF. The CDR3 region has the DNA TGTGCCAGCTCAGCTAAGACAGGACTAAGGACTGAAGCTTTCTTT.

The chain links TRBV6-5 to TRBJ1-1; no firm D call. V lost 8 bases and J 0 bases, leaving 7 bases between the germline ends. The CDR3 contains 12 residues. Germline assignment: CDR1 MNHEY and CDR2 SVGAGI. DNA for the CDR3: TGTGCCAGCTCCCGCGTGAACACTGAAGCTTTCTTT. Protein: CASSRVNTEAFF.

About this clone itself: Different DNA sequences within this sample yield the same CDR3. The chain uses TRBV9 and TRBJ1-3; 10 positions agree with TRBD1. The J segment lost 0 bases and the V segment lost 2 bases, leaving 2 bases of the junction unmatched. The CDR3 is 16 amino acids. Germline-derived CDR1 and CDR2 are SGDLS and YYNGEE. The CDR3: CASSVDRGFSGNTIYF. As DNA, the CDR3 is TGTGCCAGCAGCGTGGACAGGGGGTTCTCTGGAAACACCATATATTTT.

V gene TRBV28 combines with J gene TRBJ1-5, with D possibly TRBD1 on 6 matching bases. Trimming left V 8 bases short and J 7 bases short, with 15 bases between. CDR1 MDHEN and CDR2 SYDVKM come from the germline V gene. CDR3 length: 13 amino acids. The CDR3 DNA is TGTGCCAGCGTTCAGGGGAGAAGGCAGCCCCAGCATTTT. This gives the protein CASVQGRRQPQHF.

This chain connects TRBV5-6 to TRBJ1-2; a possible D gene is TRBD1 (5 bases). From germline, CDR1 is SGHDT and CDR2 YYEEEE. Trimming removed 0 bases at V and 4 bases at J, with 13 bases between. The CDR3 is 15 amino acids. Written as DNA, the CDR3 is TGTGCCAGCAGCTTGGGGGCAGGGTTTTCCTATGGCTACACCTTC. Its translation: CASSLGAGFSYGYTF.

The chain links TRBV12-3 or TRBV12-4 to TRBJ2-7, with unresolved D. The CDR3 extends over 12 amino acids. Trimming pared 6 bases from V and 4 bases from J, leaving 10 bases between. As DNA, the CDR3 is TGTGCCAGCAGGCAGGACGGATACGAGCAGTACTTC. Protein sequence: CASRQDGYEQYF.

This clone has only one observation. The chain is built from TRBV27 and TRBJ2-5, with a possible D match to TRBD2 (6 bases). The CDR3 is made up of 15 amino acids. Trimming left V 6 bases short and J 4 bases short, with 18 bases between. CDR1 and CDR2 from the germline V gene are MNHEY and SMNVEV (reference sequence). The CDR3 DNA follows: TGTGCCAGCAGCCCCGGGGGACGGCAAGGAGAGACCCAGTACTTC. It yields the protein CASSPGGRQGETQYF.

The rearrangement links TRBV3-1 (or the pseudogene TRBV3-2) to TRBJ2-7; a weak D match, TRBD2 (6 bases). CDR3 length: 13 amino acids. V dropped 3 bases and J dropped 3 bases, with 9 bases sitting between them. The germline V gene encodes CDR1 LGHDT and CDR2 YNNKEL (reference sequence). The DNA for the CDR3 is TGTGCCAGCAGCCAGTTGGAGGGCTACGAGCAGTACTTC. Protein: CASSQLEGYEQYF.

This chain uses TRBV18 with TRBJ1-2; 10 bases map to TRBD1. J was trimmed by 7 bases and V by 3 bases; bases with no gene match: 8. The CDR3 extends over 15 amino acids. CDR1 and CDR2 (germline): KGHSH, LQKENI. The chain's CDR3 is CASSPPGQGVGGYTF. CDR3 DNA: TGTGCCAGCTCACCCCCAGGACAGGGGGTAGGTGGCTACACCTTC.

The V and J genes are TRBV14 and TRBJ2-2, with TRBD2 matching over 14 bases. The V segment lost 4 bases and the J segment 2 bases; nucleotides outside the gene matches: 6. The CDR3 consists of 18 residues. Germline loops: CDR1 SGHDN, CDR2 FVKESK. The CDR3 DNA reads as TGTGCCAGCAGCCGAGGGGGACTAGCGGGGGCTAACACCGGGGAGCTGTTTTTT. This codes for CASSRGGLAGANTGELFF. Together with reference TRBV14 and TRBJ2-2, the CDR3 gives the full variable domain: EAGVTQFPSHSVIEKGQTVTLRCDPISGHDNLYWYRRVMGKEIKFLLHFVKESKQDESGMPNNRFLAERTGGTYSTLKVQPAELEDSGVYFCASSRGGLAGANTGELFFGEGSRLTVL.

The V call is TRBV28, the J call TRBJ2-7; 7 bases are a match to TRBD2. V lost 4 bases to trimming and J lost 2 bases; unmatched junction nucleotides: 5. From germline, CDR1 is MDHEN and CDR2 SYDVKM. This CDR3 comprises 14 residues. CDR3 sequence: CASSSSGAPYEQYF. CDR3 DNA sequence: TGTGCCAGCAGTTCAAGCGGGGCGCCCTACGAGCAGTACTTC.

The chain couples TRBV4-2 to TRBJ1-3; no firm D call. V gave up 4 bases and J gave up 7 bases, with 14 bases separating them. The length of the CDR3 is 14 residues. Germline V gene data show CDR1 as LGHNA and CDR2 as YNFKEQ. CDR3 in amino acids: CASSLEALGNTIYF. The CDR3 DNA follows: TGTGCCAGCAGCCTGGAGGCACTGGGGAACACCATATATTTT.

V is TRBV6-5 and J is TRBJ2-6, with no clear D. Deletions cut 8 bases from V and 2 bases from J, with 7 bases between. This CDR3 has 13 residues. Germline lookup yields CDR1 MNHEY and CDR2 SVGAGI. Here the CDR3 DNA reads TGTGCCAGCGGTTTGACTGGGGCCAACGTCCTGACTTTC. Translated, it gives CASGLTGANVLTF.

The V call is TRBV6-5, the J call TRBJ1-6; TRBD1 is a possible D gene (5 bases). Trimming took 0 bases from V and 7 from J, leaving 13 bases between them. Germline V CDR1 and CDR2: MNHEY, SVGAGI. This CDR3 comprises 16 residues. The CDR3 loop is CASSYSRGGHNSPLHF. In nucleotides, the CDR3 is TGTGCCAGCAGTTACTCAAGGGGTGGCCACAATTCACCCCTCCACTTT.

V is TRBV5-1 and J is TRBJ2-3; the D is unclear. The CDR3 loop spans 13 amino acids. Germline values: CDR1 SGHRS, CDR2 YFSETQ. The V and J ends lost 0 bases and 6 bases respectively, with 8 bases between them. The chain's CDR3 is CASSLDPADTQYF. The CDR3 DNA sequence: TGCGCCAGCAGCTTGGACCCCGCCGATACGCAGTATTTT.

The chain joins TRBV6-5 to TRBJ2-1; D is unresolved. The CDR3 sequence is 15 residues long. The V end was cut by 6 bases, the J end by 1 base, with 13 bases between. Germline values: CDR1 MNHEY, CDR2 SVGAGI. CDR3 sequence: CASSLVSMSYNEQFF. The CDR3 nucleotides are TGTGCCAGCAGCCTCGTGTCGATGTCCTACAATGAGCAGTTCTTC.

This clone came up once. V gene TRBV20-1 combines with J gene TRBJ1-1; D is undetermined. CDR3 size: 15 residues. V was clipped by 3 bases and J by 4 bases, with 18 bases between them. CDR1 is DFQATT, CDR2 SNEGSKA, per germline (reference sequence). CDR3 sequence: CSASKLGLLGTEAFF. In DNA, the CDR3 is TGCAGTGCTAGTAAGTTAGGGTTGTTAGGCACTGAAGCTTTCTTT.

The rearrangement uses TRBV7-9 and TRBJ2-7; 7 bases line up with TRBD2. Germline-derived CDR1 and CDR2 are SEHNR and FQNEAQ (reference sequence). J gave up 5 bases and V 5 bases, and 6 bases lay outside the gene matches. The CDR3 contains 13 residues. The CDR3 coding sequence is TGTGCCAGCAGCCCCGGGACTAAAGACGAGCAGTACTTC. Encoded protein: CASSPGTKDEQYF. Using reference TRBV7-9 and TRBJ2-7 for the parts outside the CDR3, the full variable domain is DTGVSQNPRHKITKRGQNVTFRCDPISEHNRLYWYRQTLGQGPEFLTYFQNEAQLEKSRLLSDRFSAERPKGSFSTLEIQRTEQGDSAMYLCASSPGTKDEQYFGPGTRLTVT.